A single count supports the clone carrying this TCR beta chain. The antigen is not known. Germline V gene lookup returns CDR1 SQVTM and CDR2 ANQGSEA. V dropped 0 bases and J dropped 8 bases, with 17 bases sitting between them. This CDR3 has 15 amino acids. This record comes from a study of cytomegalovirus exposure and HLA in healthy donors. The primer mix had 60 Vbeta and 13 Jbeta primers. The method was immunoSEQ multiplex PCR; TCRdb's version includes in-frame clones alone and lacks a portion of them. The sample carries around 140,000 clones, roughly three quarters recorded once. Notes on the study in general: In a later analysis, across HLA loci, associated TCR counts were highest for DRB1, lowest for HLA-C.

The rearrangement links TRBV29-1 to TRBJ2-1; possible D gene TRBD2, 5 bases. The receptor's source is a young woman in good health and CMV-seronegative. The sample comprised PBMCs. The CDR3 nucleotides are TGCAGCGTTGAAGATCTTCTTCGAGGGAGCGATGAGCAGTTCTTC. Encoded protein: CSVEDLLRGSDEQFF.